This T cell receptor beta chain was documented in a study of T cells after yellow fever vaccination. The study, taken as a whole, reports: Post-booster samples contained most primary-vaccination clones (more than 95% CD4, around 88% CD8). Abundant clonotypes from the bulk population could get into FACS-sorted repertoires as contaminants.

V dropped 4 bases and J dropped 2; count of bases not matched to a gene: 5. CDR1 is SGHRS and CDR2 is YFSETQ in the germline V gene. The CDR3 is 15 amino acids. In TCRdb, the 5' RACE reads were re-called with MiXCR into one record per CDR3 protein. The data show 300,000 to 400,000 distinct CDR3 sequences, around 3.9% seen once. This clonotype was counted a few times. The antigen is unknown. The sequence was collected from a young man who received the YFV17D yellow fever vaccine. The rearrangement uses TRBV5-1 and TRBJ2-3, with 9 bases fitting TRBD2. The sequencing used PBMCs, collected 5 days after the yellow fever booster vaccination. In DNA form, the CDR3 reads TGCGCCAGCAGCCCGACTAGCGGATACACAGATACGCAGTATTTT. Encoded protein: CASSPTSGYTDTQYF.